A selection of T cell receptor beta chains follows, all from one sample in a study of CD8 T cells in ankylosing spondylitis. TCRdb itself ran the 5' RACE reads through MiXCR, one entry per CDR3 protein. The sample consists of about 240,000 distinct CDR3 sequences, approximately 9% of them appearing once. The specimen was blood, either unsorted or a sorted T cell fraction (not recorded which). Receptors were obtained from a male donor with ankylosing spondylitis or in good health (not recorded which). The CDR3 runs from the conserved cysteine through the conserved F or W. The D gene is left open where the match is weak. Clone sizes are given selectively: once, few, many, or a class where the clone is expanded.

>many|-|TRBJ1-5|TRBV2
CASTAYSNQPQHF
TGTGCCAGTACAGCCTATAGCAATCAGCCCCAGCATTTT
>few|TRBD1|TRBJ2-7|TRBV7-9
CASSPDRVHEQYF
TGTGCCAGCAGCCCCGACAGGGTCCACGAGCAGTACTTC
>many|TRBD1|TRBJ1-6|TRBV4-3
CASSSRGQANSPLHF
TGCGCCAGCAGCTCCAGGGGGCAGGCTAATTCACCCCTCCACTTT
>many|TRBD1|TRBJ2-7|TRBV7-9
CASNQGQVYEQYF
TGTGCCAGCAACCAGGGACAGGTCTACGAGCAGTACTTC
>many|-|TRBJ1-1|TRBV15
CATSRDRGFTEAFF
TGTGCCACCAGCAGAGATCGGGGTTTCACTGAAGCTTTCTTT
>many|-|TRBJ1-1|TRBV19
CASRGIGGVALNTEAFF
TGTGCCAGTAGAGGTATAGGGGGAGTGGCTCTGAACACTGAAGCTTTCTTT
>many|TRBD1|TRBJ2-5|TRBV5-1
CASSIDRVGQETQYF
TGCGCCAGCAGCATAGACAGGGTGGGCCAAGAGACCCAGTACTTC
>many|-|TRBJ2-1|TRBV29-1
CSVEKRDGRNEQFF
TGCAGCGTTGAAAAAAGGGACGGCCGCAATGAGCAGTTCTTC
>many|-|TRBJ2-1|TRBV7-9
CASGTGRHNEQFF
TGTGCCAGCGGAACAGGGAGGCACAATGAGCAGTTCTTC
>many|-|TRBJ1-1|TRBV6-2/TRBV6-3
CASNQQGINTEAFF
TGTGCCAGCAACCAACAGGGAATCAACACTGAAGCTTTCTTT
>many|-|TRBJ2-2|TRBV20-1
CSARGLVNTGELFF
TGCAGTGCTAGAGGGCTAGTTAACACCGGGGAGCTGTTTTTT
>many|-|TRBJ1-2|TRBV20-1
CSALRGAYGYTF
TGCAGTGCCTTGCGTGGGGCCTATGGCTACACCTTC
>many|-|TRBJ1-1|TRBV6-5
CASSYSQGTNTEAFF
TGTGCCAGCAGTTACTCGCAGGGAACGAACACTGAAGCTTTCTTT
>-|-|TRBJ1-4|TRBV12-3/TRBV12-4
CASSLASGADLVEKLFF
TGTGCCAGCAGTCTCGCCTCAGGTGCGGATTTGGTAGAAAAACTGTTTTTT
>-|-|TRBJ1-5|TRBV7-6
CASSFAAGKPQHF
TGTGCCAGCAGCTTCGCGGCAGGGAAGCCCCAGCATTTT
>many|-|TRBJ1-2|TRBV4-3
CASSQDRGSNYGYTF
TGCGCCAGCAGCCAAGATCGGGGGTCTAACTATGGCTACACCTTC
>few|TRBD2|TRBJ2-2|TRBV7-9
CASSKPGLANTGELFF
TGTGCCAGCAGCAAACCGGGACTAGCTAACACCGGGGAGCTGTTTTTT
>-|-|TRBJ1-5|TRBV15
CATSRDKDQPQHF
TGTGCCACCAGCAGAGATAAGGATCAGCCCCAGCATTTT
>-|TRBD1|TRBJ2-3|TRBV7-9
CASSPGTANTDTQYF
TGTGCCAGCTCCCCCGGGACAGCCAACACAGATACGCAGTATTTT
>many|TRBD1|TRBJ1-6|TRBV5-4
CASSSARTGSSYNSPLHF
TGTGCCAGCAGCTCCGCCCGGACAGGGAGCTCCTATAATTCACCCCTCCACTTT
>many|-|TRBJ2-5|TRBV30
CAWSVMGRGKETQYF
TGTGCCTGGAGTGTAATGGGCCGGGGGAAAGAGACCCAGTACTTC
>-|-|TRBJ2-5|TRBV5-1
CASSNGTVQETQYF
TGCGCCAGCAGCAATGGGACCGTCCAAGAGACCCAGTACTTC
>many|-|TRBJ1-3|TRBV29-1
CSAGTRGNTIYF
TGCAGCGCAGGGACACGTGGAAACACCATATATTTT
>many|TRBD1|TRBJ1-1|TRBV7-2
CASSFPGQGHTEAFF
TGTGCCAGCAGCTTCCCCGGACAGGGCCACACTGAAGCTTTCTTT
>many|TRBD2|TRBJ2-2|TRBV29-1
CSATTSGNTGELFF
TGCAGCGCCACGACTAGCGGGAACACCGGGGAGCTGTTTTTT
>many|TRBD1|TRBJ2-3|TRBV20-1
CSAITGVMTDTQYF
TGCAGTGCTATAACAGGGGTAATGACAGATACGCAGTATTTT
>-|TRBD2|TRBJ2-7|TRBV20-1
CSALAGGLYEQYF
TGCAGTGCTTTAGCGGGGGGGCTGTACGAGCAGTACTTC
>few|-|TRBJ1-1|TRBV4-2
CASSQDTSLNTEAFF
TGTGCCAGCAGCCAAGATACCAGTCTGAACACTGAAGCTTTCTTT
>few|-|TRBJ1-2|TRBV29-1
CSVGSQGSNYGYTF
TGCAGCGTTGGGAGTCAGGGATCGAACTATGGCTACACCTTC
>few|TRBD1|TRBJ1-2|TRBV5-1
CASSLDRADLDGYTF
TGCGCCAGCAGCTTAGACAGGGCGGATCTCGATGGCTACACCTTC
>-|-|TRBJ1-1|TRBV27
CASSFLGALPEAFF
TGTGCCAGCAGTTTTTTGGGGGCCCTGCCTGAAGCTTTCTTT
>-|-|TRBJ2-3|TRBV10-3
CAIGATWDTQYF
TGTGCCATTGGGGCTACATGGGATACGCAGTATTTT